This T cell receptor beta chain came from a study of breast tumors, draining lymph nodes, adjacent tissues. Samples came from axillary lymph nodes draining the breast cancer. This clonotype was observed many times. Its specificity is unknown. V was cut by 0 bases and J by 7 bases, with 9 bases left in between. Germline assignment: CDR1 SGHVS and CDR2 FNYEAQ. This CDR3 is 14 amino acids long. MiXCR, run by TCRdb on the multiplex PCR reads, gives a single entry per CDR3 protein. The data show some 250,000 distinct CDR3 sequences, 30% to 35% seen once. Study findings and constraints: Compared with lymph nodes, tumors were less diverse; compared with nontumor tissue, more.

Sequencing input: axillary lymph node tissue. This chain links TRBV7-6 with TRBJ2-2; TRBD2 is a possible D gene (5 bases). This sequence originates from a female donor with breast cancer. Some clones in this sample may be carry-over from other donors' samples. In DNA form, the CDR3 reads TGTGCCAGCAGCTTAGCGGCGGGCAACGGGGAGCTGTTTTTT. Translated, it gives CASSLAAGNGELFF. Full variable domain (rest looked up from reference TRBV7-6 and TRBJ2-2): GAGVSQSPRYKVTKRGQDVALRCDPISGHVSLYWYRQALGQGPEFLTYFNYEAQQDKSGLPNDRFSAERPEGSISTLTIQRTEQRDSAMYRCASSLAAGNGELFFGEGSRLTVL.